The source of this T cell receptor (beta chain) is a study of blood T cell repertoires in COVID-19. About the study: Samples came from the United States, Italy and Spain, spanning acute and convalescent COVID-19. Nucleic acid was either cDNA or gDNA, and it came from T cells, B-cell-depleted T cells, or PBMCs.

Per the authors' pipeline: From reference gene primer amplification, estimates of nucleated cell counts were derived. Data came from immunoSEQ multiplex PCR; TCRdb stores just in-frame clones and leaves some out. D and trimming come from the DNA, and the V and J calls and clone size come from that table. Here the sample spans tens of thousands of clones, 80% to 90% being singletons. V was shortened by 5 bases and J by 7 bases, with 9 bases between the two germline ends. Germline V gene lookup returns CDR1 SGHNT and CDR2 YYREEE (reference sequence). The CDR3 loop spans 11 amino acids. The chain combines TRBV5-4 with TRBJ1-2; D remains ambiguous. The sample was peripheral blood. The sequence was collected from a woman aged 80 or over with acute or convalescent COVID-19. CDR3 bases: TGTGCCAGCAGGGGTTCGGGTGGCTACACCTTC. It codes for CASRGSGGYTF.